One sample yielded the 2 T cell receptor beta chains listed below, sequenced in a study of cytomegalovirus exposure and HLA in healthy donors (dated by TCRdb to the late 2010s). Receptors were amplified or captured by the immunoSEQ multiplex PCR assay. The immuneACCESS repertoire file appears here via TCRdb, limited to in-frame rearrangements. These files lack a portion of the clones; in checked studies, under half of the deficit traces to unresolved V genes, and the cause of the others is not known. In this sample the table shows about 160,000 clones, over 85% of which occur a single time. The top ten hold 10% of the sample. The specimen was PBMCs. Receptors originate from a woman aged 18 to 35 in good health and CMV-seropositive.

The chain links TRBV21-1 to TRBJ1-5; TRBD1, the D gene given by the table, was not confirmed from the DNA. TRBV21-1 has pseudogene status. The CDR3 is made up of 16 amino acids. CDR3 protein: CASSALGLGRYQPQHF. In nucleotides, the CDR3 is TGTGCCAGCAGCGCCCTGGGCCTCGGAAGGTATCAGCCCCAGCATTTT.

This chain connects TRBV29-1 to TRBJ2-5; D remains ambiguous. CDR3 length: 12 residues. Trimming left V 1 base short and J 5 bases short, with 8 bases between. The V gene's germline CDR1 is SQVTM and CDR2 ANQGSEA. In DNA form, the CDR3 reads TGCAGCGTTGAAGCCTCCCGGGAGACCCAGTACTTC. Its protein product is CSVEASRETQYF.